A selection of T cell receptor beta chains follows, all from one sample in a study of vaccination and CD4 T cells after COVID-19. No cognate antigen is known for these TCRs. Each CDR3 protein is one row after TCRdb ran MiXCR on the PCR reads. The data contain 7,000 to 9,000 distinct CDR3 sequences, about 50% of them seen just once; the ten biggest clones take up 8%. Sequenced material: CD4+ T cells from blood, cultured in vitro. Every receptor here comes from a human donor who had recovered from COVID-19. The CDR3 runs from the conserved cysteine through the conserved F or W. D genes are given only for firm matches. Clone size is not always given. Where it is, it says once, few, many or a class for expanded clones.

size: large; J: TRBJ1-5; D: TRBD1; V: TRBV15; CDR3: CATSRGAGGASNQPQHF; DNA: TGTGCCACCAGCAGAGGGGCAGGGGGCGCGAGCAATCAGCCCCAGCATTTT
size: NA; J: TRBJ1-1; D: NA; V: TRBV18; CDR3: CASSPGATEAFF; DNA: TGTGCCAGCTCACCAGGGGCCACTGAAGCTTTCTTT
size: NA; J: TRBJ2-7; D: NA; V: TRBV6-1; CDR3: CASSSGGDSTYEQYF; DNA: TGTGCCAGCAGCTCCGGGGGGGACAGTACCTACGAGCAGTACTTC
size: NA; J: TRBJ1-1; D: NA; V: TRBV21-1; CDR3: CASSNPDLMNTEAFF; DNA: TGTGCCAGCAGCAATCCTGACCTGATGAACACTGAAGCTTTCTTT
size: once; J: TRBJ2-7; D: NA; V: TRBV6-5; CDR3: CASSYATDTYEQYF; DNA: TGTGCCAGCAGTTACGCGACCGATACCTACGAGCAGTACTTC
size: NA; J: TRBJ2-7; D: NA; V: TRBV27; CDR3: CASSSSQTLGAYEQYF; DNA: TGTGCCAGCAGTTCCTCACAGACATTGGGGGCCTACGAGCAGTACTTC
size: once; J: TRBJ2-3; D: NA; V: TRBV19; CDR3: CASSINGRSDTQYF; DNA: TGTGCCAGTAGTATTAATGGGAGGAGTGATACGCAGTATTTT
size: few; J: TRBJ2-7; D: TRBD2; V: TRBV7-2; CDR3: CASSLAMTSGSYEQYF; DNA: TGTGCCAGCAGCTTAGCTATGACTAGCGGGAGCTACGAGCAGTACTTC
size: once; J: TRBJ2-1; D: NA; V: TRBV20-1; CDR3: CSARDPGQSYNEQFF; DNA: TGCAGTGCTAGAGATCCAGGACAGTCCTACAATGAGCAGTTCTTC
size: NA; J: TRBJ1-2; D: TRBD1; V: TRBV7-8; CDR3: CASSYVVRTGGGYTF; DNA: TGTGCCAGCAGCTACGTAGTAAGGACAGGGGGTGGCTACACCTTC
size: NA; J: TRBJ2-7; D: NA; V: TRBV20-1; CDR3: CSASMDPPPYEQYF; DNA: TGCAGTGCTAGCATGGACCCGCCGCCCTACGAGCAGTACTTC
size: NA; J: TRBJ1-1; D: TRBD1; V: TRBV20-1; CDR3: CSAPFGTGGVNTEAFF; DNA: TGCAGTGCTCCTTTTGGGACAGGAGGTGTGAACACTGAAGCTTTCTTT
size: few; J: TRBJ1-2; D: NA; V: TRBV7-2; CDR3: CASSPGVGGYTF; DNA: TGTGCCAGCAGCCCGGGAGTGGGTGGCTACACCTTC
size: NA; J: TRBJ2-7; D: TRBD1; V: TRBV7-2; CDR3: CASSLKGQGAYEQYF; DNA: TGTGCCAGCAGTTTAAAAGGACAGGGGGCATACGAGCAGTACTTC
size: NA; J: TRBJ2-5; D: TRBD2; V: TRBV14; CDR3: CASSPSGGQETQYF; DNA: TGTGCCAGCAGCCCCAGCGGGGGACAAGAGACCCAGTACTTC
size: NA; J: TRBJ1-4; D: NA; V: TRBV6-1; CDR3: CASSEGGTMVEKLFF; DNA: TGTGCCAGCAGCGAGGGGGGGACGATGGTCGAAAAACTGTTTTTT
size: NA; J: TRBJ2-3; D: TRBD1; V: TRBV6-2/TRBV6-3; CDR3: CASSLVGQGTDTQYF; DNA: TGTGCCAGCAGCCTAGTCGGACAGGGAACAGATACGCAGTATTTT
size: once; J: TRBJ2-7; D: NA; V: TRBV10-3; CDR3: CAISGAGENYEQYF; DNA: TGTGCCATCAGTGGGGCGGGCGAGAACTACGAGCAGTACTTC
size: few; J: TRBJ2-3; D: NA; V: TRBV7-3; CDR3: CASSLTDLSTDTQYF; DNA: TGTGCCAGCAGCTTAACCGACCTGAGCACAGATACGCAGTATTTT
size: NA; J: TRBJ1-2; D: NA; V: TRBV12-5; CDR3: CASGSDRPNYGYTF; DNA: TGTGCTAGTGGTTCTGACCGGCCTAACTATGGCTACACCTTC